The entry that follows covers one T cell receptor beta chain sequence. Study processing details: How many nucleated cells were present was estimated from reference gene primer amplification. Profiled with immunoSEQ multiplex PCR; TCRdb holds only in-frame clones, not every one. V, J and clone size were drawn from that table, and D and trimming were deduced from the DNA. The table records some 150,000 clones, around three quarters of them present only once. The data originate from a study of blood T cell repertoires in COVID-19. Study information: PBMCs, B-cell-depleted T cells, or T cells were the source of the cDNA or gDNA that made up the material.

Germline lookup yields CDR1 LGHDT and CDR2 YNNKEL (reference sequence). This CDR3 contains 9 residues. V shed 8 bases and J shed 14 bases, with 10 bases lying between them. The sample comprised peripheral blood. The receptor comes from a man aged 55-75 years with acute or convalescent COVID-19. This chain links TRBV3-1 (or the pseudogene TRBV3-2) with TRBJ2-1; D uncertain. The CDR3 is CASFCFKFF. The CDR3 bases are TGTGCCAGCTTCTGTTTTAAGTTCTTC.